This T cell receptor (beta chain) was found in a study of post-analysis software for immune sequencing data. Whole-study findings and limits: Among multiple sclerosis patients, normalized Chao1 diversity was significantly below that of controls. Compared with controls, patients had more of roughly five TRBV segments, including TRBV5-6, TRBV5-1 and TRBV20-1.

Every TCR beta cDNA library bore unique molecular identifiers. Input populations of about 0.95 to 11 million T cells gave rise to around 500,000 cDNA molecules. TCRdb passed the PCR reads through MiXCR, listing each CDR3 protein once. The sample carries hundreds of thousands of distinct CDR3 sequences, roughly 27% recorded once. Of note for this clonotype: Antigen specificity is unknown.

This CDR3 comprises 16 residues. V was clipped by 1 base and J by 2 bases; unmatched bases: 5. From germline, CDR1 is SEHNR and CDR2 FQNEAQ (reference sequence). The chain uses TRBV7-9 and TRBJ2-7; TRBD1 aligns across 10 bases. This sequence was found in a girl between 10 and 17 years old with multiple sclerosis. The material sequenced was blood. CDR3 in amino acids: CASSLEGQGYAYEQYF. In nucleotides, the CDR3 is TGTGCCAGCAGCTTAGAGGGACAGGGGTACGCCTACGAGCAGTACTTC. The variable domain in full, completed from reference TRBV7-9 and TRBJ2-7, reads DTGVSQNPRHKITKRGQNVTFRCDPISEHNRLYWYRQTLGQGPEFLTYFQNEAQLEKSRLLSDRFSAERPKGSFSTLEIQRTEQGDSAMYLCASSLEGQGYAYEQYFGPGTRLTVT.